A selection of T cell receptor beta chains follows, all from one sample in a study of CD8 T cells in Susac syndrome. MiXCR, applied by TCRdb to the immunoSEQ multiplex PCR reads, yields one record per CDR3 protein. The sample yields under 80,000 distinct CDR3 sequences, roughly 94% seen once. What was sequenced was CD8+ T cells from PBMCs. These receptor sequences come from a human donor with multiple sclerosis. CDR3s include the opening cysteine and the closing phenylalanine or tryptophan. D genes are given only for firm matches. The listing skips clone size in some rows; elsewhere it reads once, few, many or a size class.

clone_size | j_call | v_call | d_call | cdr3_aa | cdr3_nt
- | TRBJ2-1 | TRBV6-6 | - | CASIISLESYNEQFF | TGTGCCAGCATCATCAGTCTCGAGTCCTACAATGAGCAGTTCTTC
- | TRBJ2-4 | TRBV5-6 | - | CASSRGGGGLSAKNIQYF | TGTGCCAGCAGCCGTGGGGGGGGCGGCCTTTCAGCCAAAAACATTCAGTACTTC
once | TRBJ1-6 | TRBV27 | - | CASSFGDLYSPLHF | TGTGCCAGCAGTTTCGGGGACCTATATTCACCCCTCCACTTT
- | TRBJ2-2 | TRBV5-4 | - | CASRGMGELFF | TGTGCCAGCAGGGGTATGGGGGAGCTGTTTTTT
- | TRBJ2-7 | TRBV5-1 | - | CASSSISANSYEQYF | TGCGCCAGCAGCTCGATTTCAGCGAACTCCTACGAGCAGTACTTC
- | TRBJ2-2 | TRBV7-9 | TRBD2 | CASSLDPGGFGELFF | TGTGCCAGCAGCTTAGATCCGGGGGGATTCGGGGAGCTGTTTTTT
- | TRBJ2-7 | TRBV12-3/TRBV12-4 | TRBD1 | CASSRDRGDEQYF | TGTGCCAGCAGTAGGGACAGGGGGGACGAGCAGTACTTC
- | TRBJ1-5 | TRBV7-9 | - | CASSYTGLGQPQHF | TGTGCCAGCAGCTACACAGGGTTAGGTCAGCCCCAGCATTTT
- | TRBJ2-6 | TRBV7-8 | - | CASSPPIAGANVLTF | TGTGCCAGCAGCCCGCCTATAGCTGGGGCCAACGTCCTGACTTTC
- | TRBJ2-5 | TRBV7-7 | - | CASSLNSQETQYF | TGTGCCAGCAGCTTAAACAGCCAAGAGACCCAGTACTTC
- | TRBJ1-1 | TRBV6-6 | - | CASSYQTVQAFF | TGTGCCAGCAGTTACCAAACAGTACAAGCTTTCTTT
- | TRBJ1-5 | TRBV27 | - | CASSPLESDQPQHF | TGTGCCAGCAGCCCCCTAGAATCGGACCAGCCCCAGCATTTT
- | TRBJ2-2 | TRBV6-2/TRBV6-3 | - | CASSLDGNTGELFF | TGTGCCAGCAGTTTGGACGGTAACACCGGGGAGCTGTTTTTT
once | TRBJ1-1 | TRBV12-3/TRBV12-4 | - | CASSYGQNTEAFF | TGTGCCAGCAGCTATGGACAGAACACTGAAGCTTTCTTT
- | TRBJ2-7 | TRBV11-2 | - | CASRAGESGVYEQYF | TGTGCCAGCAGGGCAGGGGAATCTGGGGTCTACGAGCAGTACTTC
few | TRBJ2-1 | TRBV27 | - | CASSLNNEQFF | TGTGCCAGCAGTTTAAACAATGAGCAGTTCTTC
- | TRBJ1-1 | TRBV6-5 | - | CASSEEVMNTEAFF | TGTGCCAGCAGTGAAGAGGTCATGAACACTGAAGCTTTCTTT
- | TRBJ2-1 | TRBV5-4 | TRBD2 | CASGREGLGNEQFF | TGTGCCAGCGGGCGGGAGGGCCTAGGCAATGAGCAGTTCTTC
- | TRBJ1-1 | TRBV13 | - | CASSADMNTEAFF | TGTGCCAGCAGCGCCGACATGAACACTGAAGCTTTCTTT
- | TRBJ2-7 | TRBV29-1 | - | CSALGYEQYF | TGCAGCGCCCTAGGTTACGAGCAGTACTTC
- | TRBJ2-7 | TRBV10-3 | - | CAITPDSSSSYEQYF | TGTGCCATCACCCCGGACTCTTCAAGCTCCTACGAGCAGTACTTC
- | TRBJ2-3 | TRBV25-1 | - | CASSEYPTDGRQEVDTDTQYF | TGTGCCAGCAGTGAATACCCAACAGACGGCCGGCAGGAAGTAGACACAGATACGCAGTATTTT
- | TRBJ2-7 | TRBV27 | TRBD1 | CASSAGQEVYEQYF | TGTGCCAGCAGTGCGGGACAGGAGGTCTACGAGCAGTACTTC
- | TRBJ1-2 | TRBV4-1 | - | CASSQDSASTF | TGCGCCAGCAGCCAAGACAGCGCCAGCACCTTC
- | TRBJ2-1 | TRBV27 | TRBD2 | CASSFNQRERSYNEQFF | TGTGCCAGCAGTTTCAATCAGCGGGAGAGGTCCTACAATGAGCAGTTCTTC
- | TRBJ2-1 | TRBV4-3 | - | CASSPSGGISYNEQFF | TGCGCCAGCAGCCCATCGGGGGGCATCTCCTACAATGAGCAGTTCTTC
- | TRBJ2-7 | TRBV29-1 | TRBD1 | CSVGDRGGPEQYF | TGCAGCGTTGGAGACAGGGGGGGTCCCGAGCAGTACTTC
- | TRBJ1-4 | TRBV18 | - | CASSPRAMDEKLFF | TGTGCCAGCTCACCACGGGCGATGGATGAAAAACTGTTTTTT
- | TRBJ2-7 | TRBV3-1 | - | CASSPSDFYEQYF | TGTGCCAGCAGCCCTTCGGACTTTTACGAGCAGTACTTC
once | TRBJ1-1 | TRBV12-3/TRBV12-4 | - | CASARTAGIAEAFF | TGTGCCAGCGCCCGGACAGCGGGAATTGCTGAAGCTTTCTTT
once | TRBJ2-7 | TRBV4-1 | TRBD2 | CASSQLAGASYEQYF | TGCGCCAGCAGCCAGTTAGCGGGGGCCTCCTACGAGCAGTACTTC
- | TRBJ1-1 | TRBV5-6 | - | CASSFQGSNTEAFF | TGTGCCAGCAGCTTTCAGGGGTCTAACACTGAAGCTTTCTTT
- | TRBJ2-1 | TRBV29-1 | TRBD2 | CSAASGTSGDNEQFF | TGCAGCGCCGCGTCCGGGACTAGCGGGGACAATGAGCAGTTCTTC
- | TRBJ1-5 | TRBV29-1 | TRBD1 | CSVMAGTGGPNQPQHF | TGCAGCGTCATGGCGGGGACAGGGGGCCCTAATCAGCCCCAGCATTTT
- | TRBJ2-7 | TRBV29-1 | TRBD2 | CSVRTSGASEQYF | TGCAGCGTCCGGACTAGCGGGGCGTCCGAGCAGTACTTC
once | TRBJ2-5 | TRBV27 | - | CASREGPTRETQYF | TGTGCCAGCAGGGAGGGCCCAACCCGCGAGACCCAGTACTTC
few | TRBJ2-3 | TRBV7-9 | TRBD1 | CASSSGQGTDTQYF | TGTGCCAGCAGCTCCGGACAGGGGACGGATACGCAGTATTTT
- | TRBJ2-3 | TRBV6-1 | TRBD2 | CASSEALAGADTQYF | TGTGCCAGCAGTGAAGCACTAGCGGGAGCAGATACGCAGTATTTT
- | TRBJ1-5 | TRBV18 | - | CASSPGGRRANQPQHF | TGTGCCAGCTCACCAGGGGGTCGCCGGGCGAATCAGCCCCAGCATTTT
- | TRBJ2-3 | TRBV6-6 | - | CASTRGPTDTQYF | TGTGCCAGCACCCGGGGGCCCACAGATACGCAGTATTTT
once | TRBJ2-7 | TRBV27 | - | CASRAGKHGEQYF | TGTGCCAGCAGGGCAGGGAAACACGGCGAGCAGTACTTC
- | TRBJ2-7 | TRBV7-9 | - | CASSSSGTYSYEQYF | TGTGCCAGCAGCTCTTCCGGGACATACTCCTACGAGCAGTACTTC
- | TRBJ2-7 | TRBV4-2 | - | CASSQEGLGSYEQYF | TGTGCCAGCAGCCAAGAAGGTCTGGGCTCCTACGAGCAGTACTTC
- | TRBJ2-7 | TRBV7-9 | - | CASSPSAGASYEQYF | TGTGCCAGCAGCCCTAGTGCAGGGGCCTCCTACGAGCAGTACTTC
once | TRBJ2-7 | TRBV4-1 | TRBD2 | CASSPGTSAQEQYF | TGCGCCAGCAGCCCCGGGACTAGCGCCCAAGAGCAGTACTTC
- | TRBJ1-1 | TRBV19 | - | CASIPPNMRGTEAFF | TGTGCCAGTATCCCACCTAATATGAGGGGCACTGAAGCTTTCTTT
- | TRBJ2-7 | TRBV11-2 | - | CASRGGAGLYEQYF | TGTGCCAGCAGGGGGGGGGCAGGACTTTACGAGCAGTACTTC
- | TRBJ2-5 | TRBV7-9 | TRBD2 | CASSSSDLLAGGPSGAQYF | TGTGCCAGCAGCTCCTCGGATCTTTTAGCGGGAGGGCCCTCTGGGGCCCAGTACTTC
- | TRBJ1-1 | TRBV6-2/TRBV6-3 | - | CASRSGGDTEAFF | TGTGCCAGCCGATCGGGGGGAGACACTGAAGCTTTCTTT
- | TRBJ1-1 | TRBV6-5 | - | CASSPFLNTEAFF | TGTGCCAGCAGTCCCTTTTTGAACACTGAAGCTTTCTTT
- | TRBJ2-5 | TRBV5-1 | TRBD2 | CASSAGVNKETQYF | TGCGCCAGCAGCGCGGGGGTGAATAAAGAGACCCAGTACTTC
- | TRBJ1-5 | TRBV6-2/TRBV6-3 | - | CASSYSVTPNQPQHF | TGTGCCAGCAGTTACTCTGTAACACCAAATCAGCCCCAGCATTTT
- | TRBJ1-1 | TRBV6-6 | TRBD1 | CASRETGLGAFF | TGTGCCAGCAGGGAGACAGGGTTAGGAGCTTTCTTT
- | TRBJ1-2 | TRBV7-8 | TRBD1 | CASSPPWDRGSHYGYTF | TGTGCCAGCAGCCCACCGTGGGACAGGGGTTCTCACTATGGCTACACCTTC
once | TRBJ2-6 | TRBV9 | - | CASATSGANVLTF | TGTGCCAGCGCGACCTCTGGGGCCAACGTCCTGACTTTC
- | TRBJ1-1 | TRBV9 | - | CASSSTAAATNTEAFF | TGTGCCAGCTCGTCTACAGCAGCGGCCACGAACACTGAAGCTTTCTTT